These 14 T cell receptor beta chains were all obtained from the same sample, sequenced in a study of shared clonotypes between healthy human individuals. Naive CD8 cells were CD45RO-negative, positively selected for CCR7, excluding terminally differentiated effector memory CD45RA+ cells. Sequencing was performed with immunoSEQ multiplex PCR; in TCRdb, only in-frame clones are kept and a portion is missing. The data contain about 2.2 million clones, over 85% of them singletons. The specimen sequenced was naive CD8+ T cells from PBMCs. These TCRs come from a man aged 18 to 30 in good health. Some clones in this sample may be carry-over from other donors' samples.

Remarks on this clone: Within the sample, other DNA sequences also encode this same CDR3. The chain has TRBV7-9 and TRBJ1-1, with D possibly matching TRBD1 (6 bases). Trimming pared 4 bases from V and 1 base from J, leaving 13 bases between. CDR1 and CDR2 from the germline V gene are SEHNR and FQNEAQ (reference sequence). CDR3 size: 15 residues. CDR3 region: CASSSRDTANTEAFF. For the CDR3, the DNA is TGTGCCAGCAGCTCCCGGGACACAGCGAACACTGAAGCTTTCTTT.

The chain employs TRBV10-1 and TRBJ2-1, with TRBD2 as a possible D gene (5 bases). The CDR3 runs to 15 residues. V lost 2 bases and J 3 bases, leaving 11 bases between the germline ends. The germline V gene encodes CDR1 WNHNN and CDR2 SYGVQD (reference sequence). CDR3 protein: CASSESTSFYNEQFF. The CDR3 DNA follows: TGCGCCAGCAGTGAGAGTACTAGTTTCTACAATGAGCAGTTCTTC.

The chain recombines TRBV27 with TRBJ1-2; D unclear. The germline V and J ends were trimmed by 5 bases and 0 bases, with 7 bases remaining between them. Germline lookup yields CDR1 MNHEY and CDR2 SMNVEV (reference sequence). This CDR3 is 13 amino acids long. CDR3 residues: CASSMQTNYGYTF. CDR3 sequence (DNA): TGTGCCAGCAGTATGCAGACTAACTATGGCTACACCTTC.

The chain recombines TRBV30 with TRBJ2-3, with a weak D call TRBD2 (5 bases). V lost 2 bases, J lost 0 bases, and 9 bases lay in between. The CDR3 is made up of 14 amino acids. Germline CDR1 reads GTSNPN; CDR2 reads SVGIG (reference sequence). The CDR3 region has the DNA TGTGCCTGGAGTAAAGGCGGGAGCACAGATACGCAGTATTTT. Translating gives CAWSKGGSTDTQYF.

The chain recombines TRBV27 with TRBJ2-1, with 7 positions matching TRBD1. The germline gives CDR1 MNHEY, CDR2 SMNVEV (reference sequence). The CDR3 contains 15 residues. The trim removed 0 bases at V and 5 bases at J, leaving 4 bases unmatched. This chain's CDR3 is CASSLSGTENNEQFF. In nucleotides, the CDR3 is TGTGCCAGCAGTTTATCGGGGACAGAGAACAATGAGCAGTTCTTC.

The chain links TRBV28 to TRBJ1-4; 10 bases line up with TRBD1. Germline V gene lookup returns CDR1 MDHEN and CDR2 SYDVKM. J was trimmed by 8 bases and V by 6 bases; bases with no gene match: 6. The CDR3 loop spans 14 amino acids. The CDR3 protein is CASRARGQGEKLFF. The CDR3 DNA sequence: TGTGCCAGCAGGGCCCGGGGACAGGGGGAAAAACTGTTTTTT.

The chain couples TRBV11-1 to TRBJ1-2, with no clear D. CDR1 and CDR2 (germline): SGHAT, FQDESV (reference sequence). This CDR3 comprises 13 residues. Trimming took 0 bases from V and 3 from J, leaving 5 bases between them. CDR3 DNA sequence: TGTGCCAGCAGCTTAGCTCGGGACTATGGCTACACCTTC. Amino acid sequence: CASSLARDYGYTF.

The CDR3 is CASSPHGRASYEQYF. The CDR3 coding sequence is TGTGCCAGCAGTCCCCACGGGAGGGCCTCCTACGAGCAGTACTTC. V usage is TRBV27 and J usage is TRBJ2-7, with TRBD2 matching 8 bases. CDR3 length: 15 residues. The V and J ends lost 5 bases and 0 bases, in that order; junction bases with no gene match: 6. The V gene's germline CDR1 is MNHEY and CDR2 SMNVEV (reference sequence).

CDR3 protein: CASRTGIRMNTEAFF. CDR3 in DNA: TGTGCCAGCAGAACAGGTATTAGAATGAACACTGAAGCTTTCTTT. The chain has TRBV28 and TRBJ1-1, with D perhaps matching TRBD1 (5 bases). Trimming pared 6 bases from V and 0 bases from J, leaving 14 bases between. This CDR3 has 15 amino acids. The germline V gene has CDR1 MDHEN and CDR2 SYDVKM.

The chain joins TRBV6-5 to TRBJ1-1; D unresolved. There are 14 residues in the CDR3. V was clipped by 0 bases and J by 2 bases, with 7 bases between them. Germline CDR1 and CDR2: MNHEY and SVGAGI. The CDR3 spells CASSYSDQNTEAFF. CDR3 sequence (DNA): TGTGCCAGCAGTTACTCGGACCAAAACACTGAAGCTTTCTTT.

The chain carries TRBV7-3 and TRBJ2-1, with 11 bases matching TRBD2. V gave up 3 bases and J gave up 9 bases; unmatched junction bases: 7. Germline V gene sequence: CDR1 SGHTA, CDR2 FQGTGA. This CDR3 contains 15 residues. The CDR3: CASSFLAGGYREQFF. DNA for the CDR3: TGTGCCAGCAGCTTTTTAGCGGGAGGGTATCGTGAGCAGTTCTTC.

The chain is built from TRBV7-3 and TRBJ2-3; 9 bases are shared with TRBD2. The CDR3 has 16 amino acids. Looked up from germline, CDR1 is SGHTA and CDR2 is FQGTGA. V was pared by 2 bases and J by 4 bases, with 7 bases of the junction left unmatched. CDR3 sequence (DNA): TGTGCCAGCAGCTTAGGTTTACTAGCGGGCTCAGATACGCAGTATTTT. Residues: CASSLGLLAGSDTQYF.

The chain uses TRBV7-9 and TRBJ2-7, with D possibly being TRBD1 (6 bases). The CDR3 extends over 16 amino acids. Germline CDR1 reads SEHNR; CDR2 reads FQNEAQ (reference sequence). V was clipped by 1 base and J by 3 bases, with 16 bases between them. CDR3 loop: CASSLGGPASNYEQYF. The CDR3 DNA reads TGTGCCAGCAGCTTAGGGGGGCCGGCTAGCAACTACGAGCAGTACTTC.

The chain recombines TRBV25-1 with TRBJ1-1; D ambiguous. Germline CDR1 is MGHDK and CDR2 is SYGVNS. This CDR3 spans 14 amino acids. Trimming cost V 1 base and J 6 bases, with 12 bases left between them. CDR3 sequence: CASSEWGGSPEAFF. The DNA for the CDR3 is TGTGCCAGCAGTGAATGGGGTGGCAGCCCTGAAGCTTTCTTT.